These 22 T cell receptor beta chains originate from one sample sequenced in a study of T cells after yellow fever vaccination. From the 5' RACE reads, TCRdb called clonotypes with MiXCR, one entry per CDR3 protein. The sample carries some 350,000 distinct CDR3 sequences, around 6.4% recorded once. This sample comprised PBMCs, obtained 5 days after the yellow fever booster vaccination. The receptors originated from a young man who received the YFV17D yellow fever vaccine.

This clonotype was picked up many times. The chain is built from TRBV12-3 or TRBV12-4 and TRBJ2-7; D is unresolved. CDR3 length: 13 residues. V was trimmed by 6 bases and J by 0 bases, leaving 9 bases between them. This CDR3 is CASRQGSSYEQYF. In DNA, the CDR3 is TGTGCCAGCAGGCAAGGAAGCTCCTACGAGCAGTACTTC.

In its sample, this clonotype was seen many times. The V and J genes are TRBV15 and TRBJ1-1, with TRBD1 as a possible D gene (5 bases). The CDR3 sequence is 15 residues long. Germline V gene lookup returns CDR1 LNHNV and CDR2 YYDKDF (reference sequence). V shed 4 bases and J shed 5 bases, with 17 bases lying between them. DNA of the CDR3: TGTGCCACCAGCAACCCGGGGGGTGGGGAGACTGAAGCTTTCTTT. Translating gives CATSNPGGGETEAFF.

This clonotype has ten or more counts. The chain couples TRBV29-1 to TRBJ2-5; no firm D call. Germline loops: CDR1 SQVTM, CDR2 ANQGSEA. Trimming shortened V by 6 bases and J by 4 bases, and 9 bases separated the two germline ends. The CDR3 has 11 amino acids. In DNA, the CDR3 is TGCAGCGTCCGGGTCCTAGAGACCCAGTACTTC. This codes for CSVRVLETQYF. Full variable domain (missing parts from reference TRBV29-1 and TRBJ2-5): SAVISQKPSRDICQRGTSLTIQCQVDSQVTMMFWYRQQPGQSLTLIATANQGSEATYESGFVIDKFPISRPNLTFSTLTVSNMSPEDSSIYLCSVRVLETQYFGPGTRLLVL.

V and J are TRBV28 and TRBJ2-7; maybe TRBD1 (6 bases). V lost 5 bases to trimming and J lost 1 base, with 15 bases between them. CDR3 size: 15 residues. The germline gives CDR1 MDHEN, CDR2 SYDVKM. Here the CDR3 reads CASSPPGDLSYEQYF. The CDR3 DNA is TGTGCCAGCAGTCCTCCAGGGGACCTTTCCTACGAGCAGTACTTC. Drawing the rest from reference TRBV28 and TRBJ2-7, the complete variable domain is DVKVTQSSRYLVKRTGEKVFLECVQDMDHENMFWYRQDPGLGLRLIYFSYDVKMKEKGDIPEGYSVSREKKERFSLILESASTNQTSMYLCASSPPGDLSYEQYFGPGTRLTVT.

This clonotype was seen ten or more times. The chain joins TRBV11-3 to TRBJ2-3, with 9 nucleotides matching TRBD2. The CDR3 totals 16 residues. V shed 2 bases and J 2 bases; nucleotides not matched to a gene: 5. CDR1 SGHNT and CDR2 YENEEA come from the germline V gene. The CDR3 spells CASSLSSGSLTDTQYF. The CDR3 region has the DNA TGTGCCAGCAGCTTAAGTAGCGGGAGTCTCACAGATACGCAGTATTTT.

This clonotype was seen repeatedly, ten times or more. This chain uses TRBV15 with TRBJ2-5, with no clear D. Germline assignment: CDR1 LNHNV and CDR2 YYDKDF (reference sequence). V was clipped by 4 bases and J by 3 bases, with 9 bases between them. This CDR3 is built from 13 residues. The CDR3 nucleotides are TGTGCCACCAGCACAGACACCAAAGAGACCCAGTACTTC. As protein: CATSTDTKETQYF.

The sample holds a few counts of this clonotype. The CDR3 protein is CASSLAPGPTEAFF. CDR3 nucleotides: TGCGCCAGCAGCTTGGCCCCGGGTCCCACTGAAGCTTTCTTT. V is TRBV5-1 and J is TRBJ1-1; D call uncertain. V was pared by 0 bases and J by 4 bases, with 10 bases between. Germline CDR1 is SGHRS and CDR2 is YFSETQ. The length of the CDR3 is 14 residues.

This clonotype was counted only a few times. V usage is TRBV20-1 and J usage is TRBJ1-1; D not certain. Germline assignment: CDR1 DFQATT and CDR2 SNEGSKA (reference sequence). The CDR3 runs to 14 residues. Trimming pared 3 bases from V and 2 bases from J, leaving 13 bases between. This chain's CDR3 is CSASRRQINTEAFF. The CDR3 nucleotides read TGCAGTGCTAGTAGGCGGCAGATAAACACTGAAGCTTTCTTT.

The sample holds many counts of this clonotype. The V call is TRBV6-2 or TRBV6-3, the J call TRBJ2-1; 7 nucleotides match TRBD2. This CDR3 has 17 residues. CDR1 MNHEY and CDR2 SVGEGT come from the germline V gene. The J segment lost 0 bases and the V segment lost 4 bases, leaving 9 bases of the junction unmatched. CDR3 amino acids: CASSFPYLAASYNEQFF. DNA of the CDR3: TGTGCCAGCAGTTTCCCATACCTAGCGGCCTCCTACAATGAGCAGTTCTTC.

The chain recombines TRBV11-2 with TRBJ1-2; 7 bases map to TRBD1. V shed 3 bases and J 7 bases; nucleotides not matched to a gene: 8. Germline loops: CDR1 SGHAT, CDR2 FQNNGV. The CDR3 is 14 residues long. CDR3 sequence (DNA): TGTGCCAGCAGCTTCGACAGGGTAGTATCTGGCTACACCTTC. Translating gives CASSFDRVVSGYTF.

This clonotype was found many times. V is TRBV7-3 and J is TRBJ2-5; 8 bases fit TRBD2. CDR1 SGHTA and CDR2 FQGTGA come from the germline V gene. V lost 4 bases to trimming and J lost 5 bases; unmatched junction nucleotides: 3. The CDR3 length is 13 residues. The CDR3 coding sequence is TGTGCCAGCAGCTCCCGGACTAGCGAGACCCAGTACTTC. Its translation: CASSSRTSETQYF.

This clonotype was seen ten or more times. J is TRBJ2-3 and V is TRBV5-1; no clear D. This CDR3 is built from 12 residues. V gave up 4 bases and J gave up 6 bases, with 9 bases separating them. Germline loops: CDR1 SGHRS, CDR2 YFSETQ. CDR3 amino acids: CASSPAFDTQYF. CDR3 DNA: TGCGCCAGCAGCCCGGCTTTTGATACGCAGTATTTT.

This clonotype showed up many times. CDR3 sequence (DNA): TGTGCCAGCAGTTTAGCGGCATCCAATACGCAGTATTTT. This sequence encodes CASSLAASNTQYF. The chain joins TRBV12-3 or TRBV12-4 to TRBJ2-3; D remains unclear. The CDR3 length is 13 residues. Trimming stripped 0 bases from V and 7 bases from J, with 8 bases between.

This clonotype was recorded at least ten times. This sequence joins TRBV6-4 and TRBJ2-2; D is unresolved. CDR1 is MRHNA, CDR2 SNTAGT, per germline. This CDR3 contains 13 residues. The V end was cut by 2 bases, the J end by 3 bases, with 4 bases between. The CDR3 DNA reads as TGTGCCAGCAGTGACAGGGACACCGGGGAGCTGTTTTTT. This translates into CASSDRDTGELFF.

This clonotype has a count of ten or more. The chain has TRBV5-1 and TRBJ2-3, with 10 bases fitting TRBD1. With V trimmed by 5 bases and J by 4 bases, 7 bases remained unmatched. CDR1 and CDR2 (germline): SGHRS, YFSETQ. The CDR3 contains 15 residues. CDR3 coding DNA: TGCGCCAGCAGGCCTCCGGGACAGGGGCCAGATACGCAGTATTTT. It is translated as CASRPPGQGPDTQYF. The entire variable domain, with the rest obtained from reference TRBV5-1 and TRBJ2-3, is as follows: KAGVTQTPRYLIKTRGQQVTLSCSPISGHRSVSWYQQTPGQGLQFLFEYFSETQRNKGNFPGRFSGRQFSNSRSEMNVSTLELGDSALYLCASRPPGQGPDTQYFGPGTRLTVL.

A few counts support this clonotype. V usage is TRBV20-1 and J usage is TRBJ2-3, with 7 bases fitting TRBD2. This CDR3 region has 17 residues. Per the germline V gene, CDR1 is DFQATT and CDR2 is SNEGSKA (reference sequence). J gave up 2 bases and V 1 base, and 12 bases lay outside the gene matches. The CDR3 is CSARASGRTHSTDTQYF. The DNA for the CDR3 is TGCAGTGCTAGAGCTAGCGGCAGAACCCATTCCACAGATACGCAGTATTTT.

This clonotype has a count of ten or more. CDR3 sequence: CASNSYPGNTEAFF. The CDR3 nucleotides read TGTGCCAGCAATTCGTATCCTGGGAACACTGAAGCTTTCTTT. V and J are TRBV25-1 and TRBJ1-1; D call uncertain. V was trimmed by 7 bases and J by 1 base, leaving 13 bases between them. This CDR3 comprises 14 residues. Germline V lookup: CDR1 MGHDK, CDR2 SYGVNS.

The rearrangement links TRBV7-8 to TRBJ2-7; 10 positions match TRBD2. CDR3 length equals 15 residues. The germline gives CDR1 SGHVS, CDR2 FQNEAQ. V shed 3 bases and J 1 base; nucleotides not matched to a gene: 3. In DNA, the CDR3 is TGTGCCAGCAGCTTGGGACTAGCGTTTTCCTACGAGCAGTACTTC. Translation: CASSLGLAFSYEQYF.

The V and J genes are TRBV10-2 and TRBJ2-1, with a tentative D call TRBD1 (5 bases). This CDR3 has 15 residues. The V and J ends lost 2 bases and 0 bases respectively, with 8 bases between them. Germline-derived CDR1 and CDR2 are WSHSY and SAAADI. The CDR3 spells CASSEGAPSYNEQFF. The CDR3 region has the DNA TGCGCCAGCAGTGAGGGGGCTCCCTCCTACAATGAGCAGTTCTTC.

The chain carries TRBV20-1 and TRBJ2-4, with D possibly TRBD1 on 5 matching bases. This CDR3 region has 14 residues. V shed 5 bases and J shed 0 bases, with 11 bases lying between them. Germline assignment: CDR1 DFQATT and CDR2 SNEGSKA (reference sequence). CDR3 amino acids: CSAPGPLAKNIQYF. CDR3 in DNA: TGCAGTGCTCCAGGGCCTCTAGCCAAAAACATTCAGTACTTC.

This clonotype came up a few times. The V and J genes are TRBV11-2 and TRBJ1-2; 11 bases line up with TRBD1. The CDR3 has 15 amino acids. Trimming removed 4 bases from V and 4 bases from J; junction bases left unmatched: 5. Germline V gene sequence: CDR1 SGHAT, CDR2 FQNNGV. The CDR3 bases are TGTGCCAGCAGCTGGACAGGGGGCTACGGCTATGGCTACACCTTC. This codes for CASSWTGGYGYGYTF.

This clonotype was detected many times. The CDR3 carries no conserved terminal phenylalanine or tryptophan, so it likely arises from a read error. Because the CDR3's place on the DNA is in doubt, the DNA is left out and the CDR3 is given as listed by TCRdb. The chain has TRBV10-3 and TRBJ2-5; the table assigns TRBD1, which was not confirmed against the DNA. Germline V gene lookup returns CDR1 ENHRY and CDR2 SYGVKD. The CDR3 spans 9 amino acids, including both terminal residues. CDR3 region: CATPIGGEI.